The clone carrying this T cell receptor (beta chain) was seen at least ten times. Its antigen is currently unknown. These data are taken from a study of T cells in Graves' hyperthyroidism and ophthalmopathy. Points from the study as a whole: Most clonotypes that expanded in the thyroid above 0.001 also showed up in blood.

The CDR3 has 14 amino acids. CDR1 and CDR2 from the germline V gene are DFQATT and SNEGSKA (reference sequence). The junction had 7 bases not matched to a gene; V was cut back by 2 bases and J by 6 bases. Template material for amplifying TCR beta CDR3 regions consisted of RNA transcripts. First-round RT-PCR targeting the TCR CDR3 was performed with the HTBI primer set. TCRdb re-called the multiplex PCR reads with MiXCR, one entry per CDR3 protein. The table shows about 550,000 distinct CDR3 sequences, with around 20% occurring only once. Recently diagnosed hyperthyroidism of less than 2 months' duration affected patients aged 18 to 65.

The sequence came from a man aged 18 to 29 with Graves' hyperthyroidism. The J gene is TRBJ1-5, the V gene TRBV20-1, with 7 bases fitting TRBD1. What was sequenced was blood. The CDR3 loop is CSARRGGSFQPQHF. CDR3 in DNA: TGCAGTGCTAGACGAGGGGGCTCGTTTCAGCCCCAGCATTTT.